These 19 T cell receptor beta chains were all obtained from the same sample, sequenced in a study of CD8 T cells in Susac syndrome. Reverse transcription of roughly 0.5 to 1 ug RNA used random hexamers. TCRdb analysed the immunoSEQ multiplex PCR reads with MiXCR anew, one entry per CDR3 protein. The sample yields about 280,000 distinct CDR3 sequences, 70% to 90% seen once. Sequencing was done on a sample of CD8+ T cells from PBMCs. Receptors were obtained from a human donor with multiple sclerosis.

V and J are TRBV9 and TRBJ2-1; 9 bases line up with TRBD2. J was trimmed by 6 bases and V by 0 bases; bases with no gene match: 4. This CDR3 comprises 15 residues. The germline V gene encodes CDR1 SGDLS and CDR2 YYNGEE. CDR3 loop: CASSVEASGTNEQFF. The CDR3, as DNA: TGTGCCAGCAGCGTAGAGGCTAGCGGGACCAATGAGCAGTTCTTC.

The rearrangement uses TRBV27 and TRBJ2-7; 10 bases line up with TRBD1. Germline V gene data show CDR1 as MNHEY and CDR2 as SMNVEV (reference sequence). CDR3 length equals 14 residues. V gave up 2 bases and J gave up 5 bases; unmatched junction bases: 3. The CDR3: CASSLRDRGNEQYF. CDR3 bases: TGTGCCAGCAGTTTAAGGGACAGGGGCAACGAGCAGTACTTC.

The chain combines TRBV2 with TRBJ1-2; the D gene is possibly TRBD1 (5 bases). The V and J ends lost 6 bases and 0 bases respectively, with 11 bases between them. The CDR3 is 14 residues long. Germline CDR1 reads SNHLY; CDR2 reads FYNNEI. CDR3 coding DNA: TGTGCCAGCAGATGGTTGACAGCTAACTATGGCTACACCTTC. Its protein is CASRWLTANYGYTF.

The V and J genes are TRBV13 and TRBJ2-7; TRBD2 matches 7 bases. The CDR3 runs to 15 residues. Germline V gene sequence: CDR1 PRHDT, CDR2 FYEKMQ (reference sequence). V was pared by 0 bases and J by 2 bases, with 4 bases of the junction left unmatched. CDR3 bases: TGTGCCAGCAGCTTAGGCGTCGGGAGGCCCTACGAGCAGTACTTC. Its translation is CASSLGVGRPYEQYF.

CDR3 DNA sequence: TGTGCCAGCAGCCAAGATCTCCGGGTTACGTACGAGCAGTACTTC. It yields the protein CASSQDLRVTYEQYF. This chain links TRBV3-1 with TRBJ2-7; D remains unclear. Germline V gene lookup returns CDR1 LGHDT and CDR2 YNNKEL (reference sequence). The V end lost 0 bases, the J end lost 4 bases, and 13 bases lay between the germline ends. The length of the CDR3 is 15 residues.

The chain joins TRBV9 to TRBJ1-1, with D hard to call. Germline-derived CDR1 and CDR2 are SGDLS and YYNGEE. The CDR3 sequence is 14 residues long. V was shortened by 3 bases and J by 4 bases, with 13 bases between the two germline ends. This CDR3 reads CASSARSETTEAFF. The CDR3 bases are TGTGCCAGCAGCGCCCGTTCTGAGACCACTGAAGCTTTCTTT.

This sequence joins TRBV27 and TRBJ1-6; D uncertain. Germline lookup yields CDR1 MNHEY and CDR2 SMNVEV (reference sequence). V was cut by 4 bases and J by 7 bases, with 8 bases left in between. This CDR3 is 13 amino acids long. CDR3 sequence: CASSWAGNSPLHF. CDR3 bases: TGTGCCAGCAGTTGGGCCGGGAATTCACCCCTCCACTTT.

The table lists this clonotype with a few counts. The chain carries TRBV27 and TRBJ2-7, with 7 bases aligning to TRBD2. Germline V gene lookup returns CDR1 MNHEY and CDR2 SMNVEV (reference sequence). V dropped 1 base and J dropped 2; count of bases not matched to a gene: 5. CDR3 length: 15 residues. The CDR3 DNA sequence: TGTGCCAGCAGTTTATATGGCGGGAGTGCCTACGAGCAGTACTTC. Translating it yields CASSLYGGSAYEQYF.

V usage is TRBV28 and J usage is TRBJ2-7, with D perhaps TRBD2 (6 bases). This CDR3 is built from 12 residues. V lost 2 bases and J lost 6, with 8 bases in between. Germline V gives CDR1 MDHEN, CDR2 SYDVKM. The CDR3 region has the DNA TGTGCCAGCAGTTTAAGGCGGGGCGAGCAGTACTTC. Its translation is CASSLRRGEQYF.

This clonotype was picked up a small number of times. V gene TRBV13 combines with J gene TRBJ2-7; D possibly corresponds to TRBD1 (5 bases). This CDR3 has 15 amino acids. Trimming took off 0 bases at V and 7 bases at J, with 16 bases between the two ends. Germline loops: CDR1 PRHDT, CDR2 FYEKMQ (reference sequence). The CDR3 bases are TGTGCCAGCAGCTTAGGAACAGGTGCTTATAGGGAGCAGTACTTC. Residues: CASSLGTGAYREQYF.

This clonotype occurred a few times. The CDR3 DNA follows: TGTGCCAGCAGTTTACCCTTTCGGGAGACCCAGTACTTC. Its translation is CASSLPFRETQYF. This chain uses TRBV12-3 or TRBV12-4 with TRBJ2-5, with unresolved D. This CDR3 contains 13 residues. The V gene lost 2 bases and the J gene lost 5 bases, with 9 bases spanning the gap.

J is TRBJ2-1 and V is TRBV28; unclear D gene. Trimming took 1 base from V and 4 from J, leaving 8 bases between them. Germline assignment: CDR1 MDHEN and CDR2 SYDVKM. The CDR3 is 14 amino acids. The CDR3 spells CASSLYLRYNEQFF. DNA of the CDR3: TGTGCCAGCAGTTTATATCTCCGGTACAATGAGCAGTTCTTC.

The chain is built from TRBV7-9 and TRBJ2-1, with D perhaps matching TRBD1 or TRBD2 (5 bases each). Between the trimmed V and J ends, which lost 1 base and 9 bases, there was a span of 16 bases. There are 15 residues in the CDR3. Germline V gene sequence: CDR1 SEHNR, CDR2 FQNEAQ (reference sequence). CDR3 region: CASSLEGSPKGEQFF. Here the CDR3 DNA reads TGTGCCAGCAGCTTAGAGGGGAGCCCCAAGGGTGAGCAGTTCTTC. Drawing the rest from reference TRBV7-9 and TRBJ2-1, the complete variable domain is DTGVSQNPRHKITKRGQNVTFRCDPISEHNRLYWYRQTLGQGPEFLTYFQNEAQLEKSRLLSDRFSAERPKGSFSTLEIQRTEQGDSAMYLCASSLEGSPKGEQFFGPGTRLTVL.

This chain joins TRBV6-5 and TRBJ1-1, with D hard to call. V was pared by 0 bases and J by 1 base, with 9 bases between. The CDR3 consists of 15 residues. Looked up from germline, CDR1 is MNHEY and CDR2 is SVGAGI. The CDR3 coding sequence is TGTGCCAGCAGTTACTCGAGGTTATGGAACACTGAAGCTTTCTTT. This gives the protein CASSYSRLWNTEAFF.

This chain links TRBV12-3 or TRBV12-4 with TRBJ2-3; 10 bases map to TRBD2. Trimming removed 2 bases from V and 5 bases from J; junction bases left unmatched: 7. CDR3 length equals 16 residues. The CDR3 sequence: CASSLLGTSAKDTQYF. CDR3 nucleotide sequence: TGTGCCAGCAGTTTACTTGGGACTAGCGCGAAAGATACGCAGTATTTT.

The V gene is TRBV2, the J gene TRBJ1-5, with a weak D call TRBD1 (5 bases). The CDR3 consists of 16 residues. Germline CDR1 reads SNHLY; CDR2 reads FYNNEI. The V and J ends lost 4 bases and 2 bases respectively, with 15 bases between them. The CDR3 region is CASSARVRGGNQPQHF. The CDR3 region has the DNA TGTGCCAGCAGTGCCAGGGTTCGGGGTGGCAATCAGCCCCAGCATTTT.

The V call is TRBV7-9, the J call TRBJ2-3; 11 nucleotides align to TRBD2. J lost 5 bases, V lost 5 bases, and 6 bases had no gene match. The CDR3 extends over 15 amino acids. CDR1 is SEHNR, CDR2 FQNEAQ, per germline (reference sequence). This CDR3 reads CASSPRLAGRDTQYF. The DNA of the CDR3 is TGTGCCAGCAGCCCGCGACTAGCGGGGAGAGATACGCAGTATTTT.

The rearrangement joins TRBV6-6 to TRBJ2-1; D gene ambiguous. Germline assignment: CDR1 MNHNY and CDR2 SVGAGI (reference sequence). Trimming removed 2 bases at V and 5 bases at J, with 13 bases between. The CDR3 runs to 15 residues. CDR3 in DNA: TGTGCCAGCAGTTACAAACGCACTATCCACAATGAGCAGTTCTTC. Its translation is CASSYKRTIHNEQFF.

The V and J genes are TRBV7-8 and TRBJ2-7, with 10 bases fitting TRBD2. The germline gives CDR1 SGHVS, CDR2 FQNEAQ. Trimming took 4 bases from V and 0 from J; bases not matched to a gene: 6. This CDR3 region has 16 residues. The CDR3 is CASSSRLAGPSYEQYF. CDR3 nucleotide sequence: TGTGCCAGCAGCTCTCGACTAGCGGGCCCCTCCTACGAGCAGTACTTC.